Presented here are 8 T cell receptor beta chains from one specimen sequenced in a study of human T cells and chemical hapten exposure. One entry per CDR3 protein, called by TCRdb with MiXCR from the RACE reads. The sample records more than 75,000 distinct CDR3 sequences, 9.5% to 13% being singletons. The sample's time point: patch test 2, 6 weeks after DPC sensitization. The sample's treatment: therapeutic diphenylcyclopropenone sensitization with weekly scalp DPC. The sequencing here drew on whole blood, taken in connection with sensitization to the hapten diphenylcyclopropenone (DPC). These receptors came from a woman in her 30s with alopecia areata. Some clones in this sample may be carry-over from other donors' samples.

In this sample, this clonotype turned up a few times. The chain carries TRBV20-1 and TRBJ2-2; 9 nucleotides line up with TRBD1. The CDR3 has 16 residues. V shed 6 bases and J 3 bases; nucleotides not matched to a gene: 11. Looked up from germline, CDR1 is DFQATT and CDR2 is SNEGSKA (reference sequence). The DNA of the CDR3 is TGCAGTGCCGCCCACCCGACAGGGGGACACACCGGGGAGCTGTTTTTT. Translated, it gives CSAAHPTGGHTGELFF.

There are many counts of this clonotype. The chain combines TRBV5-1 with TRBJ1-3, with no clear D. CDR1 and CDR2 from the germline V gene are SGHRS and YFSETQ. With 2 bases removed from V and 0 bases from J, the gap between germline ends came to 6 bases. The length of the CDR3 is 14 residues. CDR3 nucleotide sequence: TGCGCCAGCAGCTTAGGATCCTCTGGAAACACCATATATTTT. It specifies CASSLGSSGNTIYF.

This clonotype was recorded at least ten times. CDR3 DNA sequence: TGTGCCAGCAGTCTCCGGGACAATAATTCACCCCTCCACTTT. It yields the protein CASSLRDNNSPLHF. This chain uses TRBV12-3 or TRBV12-4 with TRBJ1-6, with TRBD1 as a possible D gene (6 bases). The CDR3 is 14 residues long. Trimming took 5 bases from V and 5 from J, leaving 10 bases between them.

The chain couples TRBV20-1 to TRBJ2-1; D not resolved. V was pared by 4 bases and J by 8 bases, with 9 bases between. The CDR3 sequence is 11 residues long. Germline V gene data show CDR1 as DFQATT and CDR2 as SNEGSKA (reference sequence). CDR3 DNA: TGCAGTGCTAATCTTGGCGATGAGCAGTTCTTC. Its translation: CSANLGDEQFF.

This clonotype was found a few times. CDR3 region: CASSPSGRFTGELFF. The CDR3 DNA follows: TGTGCCAGCAGCCCTAGCGGGAGGTTTACCGGGGAGCTGTTTTTT. The J gene is TRBJ2-2, the V gene TRBV11-2, with TRBD2 identical over 11 bases. Trimming cost V 5 bases and J 5 bases; bases outside gene matches: 4. CDR3 size: 15 residues. Germline assignment: CDR1 SGHAT and CDR2 FQNNGV.

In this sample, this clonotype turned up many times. CDR3 in DNA: TGCAGCGTCTTACCACAGGGGGATCAGCCCCAGCATTTT. Translation: CSVLPQGDQPQHF. This sequence joins TRBV29-1 and TRBJ1-5; 8 bases align to TRBD1. The V gene end was trimmed by 6 bases and the J gene end by 5 bases; junction bases not matched to a gene: 6. The CDR3 extends over 13 amino acids. From germline, CDR1 is SQVTM and CDR2 ANQGSEA. Full variable domain (rest looked up from reference TRBV29-1 and TRBJ1-5): SAVISQKPSRDICQRGTSLTIQCQVDSQVTMMFWYRQQPGQSLTLIATANQGSEATYESGFVIDKFPISRPNLTFSTLTVSNMSPEDSSIYLCSVLPQGDQPQHFGDGTRLSIL.

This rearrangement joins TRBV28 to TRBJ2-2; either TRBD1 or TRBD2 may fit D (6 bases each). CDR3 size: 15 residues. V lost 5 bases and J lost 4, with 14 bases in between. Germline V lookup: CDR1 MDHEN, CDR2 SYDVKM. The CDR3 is CASSQGGTVTGELFF. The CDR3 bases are TGTGCCAGCAGTCAAGGGGGGACGGTCACCGGGGAGCTGTTTTTT.

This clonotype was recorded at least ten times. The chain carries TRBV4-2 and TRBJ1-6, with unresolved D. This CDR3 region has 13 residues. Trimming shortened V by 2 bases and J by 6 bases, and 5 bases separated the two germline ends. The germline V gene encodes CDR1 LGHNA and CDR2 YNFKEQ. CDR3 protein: CASSQLINSPLHF. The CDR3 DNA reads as TGTGCCAGCAGCCAACTGATTAATTCACCCCTCCACTTT.